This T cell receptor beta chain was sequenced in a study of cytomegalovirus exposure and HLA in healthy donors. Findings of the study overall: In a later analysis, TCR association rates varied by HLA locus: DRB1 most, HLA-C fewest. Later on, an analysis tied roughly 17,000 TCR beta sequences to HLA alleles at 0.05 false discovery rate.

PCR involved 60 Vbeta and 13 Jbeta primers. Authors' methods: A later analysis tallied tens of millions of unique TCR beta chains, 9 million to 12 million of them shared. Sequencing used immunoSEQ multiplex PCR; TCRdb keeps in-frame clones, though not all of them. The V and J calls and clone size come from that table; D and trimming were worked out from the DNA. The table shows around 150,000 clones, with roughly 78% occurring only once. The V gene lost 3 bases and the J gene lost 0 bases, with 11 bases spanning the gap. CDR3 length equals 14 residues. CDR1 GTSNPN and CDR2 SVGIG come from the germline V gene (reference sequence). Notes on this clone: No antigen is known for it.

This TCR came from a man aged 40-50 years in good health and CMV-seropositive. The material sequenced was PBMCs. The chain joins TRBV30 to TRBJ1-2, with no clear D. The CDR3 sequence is CAWSLAQANYGYTF. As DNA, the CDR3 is TGTGCCTGGAGCCTGGCACAAGCTAACTATGGCTACACCTTC.